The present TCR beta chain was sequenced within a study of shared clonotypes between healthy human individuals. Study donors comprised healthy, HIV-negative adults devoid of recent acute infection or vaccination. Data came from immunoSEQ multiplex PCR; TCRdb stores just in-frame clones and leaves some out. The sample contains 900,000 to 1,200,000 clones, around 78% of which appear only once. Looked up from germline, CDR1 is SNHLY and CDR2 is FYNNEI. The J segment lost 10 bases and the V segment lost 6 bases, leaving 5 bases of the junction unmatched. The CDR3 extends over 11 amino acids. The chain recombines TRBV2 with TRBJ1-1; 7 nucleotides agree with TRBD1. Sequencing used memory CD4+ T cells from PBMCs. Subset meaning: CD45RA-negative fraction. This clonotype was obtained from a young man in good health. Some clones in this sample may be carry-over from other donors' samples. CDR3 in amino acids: CASSTNRGAFF. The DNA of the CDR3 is TGTGCCAGCAGCACTAACAGGGGAGCTTTCTTT.